This entry concerns a single T cell receptor (beta chain). It lacks a known antigen. Base qualities were left out, and no much larger clone turns up one base away. The immunoSEQ hsTCRB v3.0 assay was used at survey level resolution to sequence the TRB variable region. A depth of roughly 35,000-55,000 T-cell genomes per sample was targeted for TRB sequencing. Pooled TRB libraries were sequenced on an Illumina MiSeq with a v3 150-cycle kit. On the study's bioinformatics: Repertoire analysis ran in R within a reproducible Nextflow workflow covering QC, data transformation and analysis. LymphoSeq2, an R package for exploring AIRR-Seq data, was used to implement custom analyses. A handful of samples that produced fewer than 5000 total TRB sequences were removed, so about 200 HIV repertoires were analyzed. Among the approximately 200 retained HIV repertoires, some 60 were collected before ART initiation and roughly 130 were collected after ART initiation. Each repertoire was downsampled to 5000 TRB nucleotide sequences, and summary statistics were averaged across 100 downsampling iterations. The analysis kept only TRB sequences whose CDR3 regions were at least seven amino acids long. Diversity was assessed using a clonality score derived from Shannon entropy and using the Gini coefficient. In the repertoire networks, any two of the top 5000 CDR3 amino acid sequences were connected whenever the two sequences differed by an edit distance of one. For TRB CDR3 amino acid sequences, antigen specificity groups and MHC restriction were predicted with GLIPH2. CDR3 amino acid sequences were matched against VDJdb and McPAS-TCR to flag known CMV, EBV, HIV or tissue antigen associations. Pre-ART, post-ART and control groups were compared with Wilcoxon signed-rank tests and Holm-Bonferroni correction. TCRdb limited this immuneACCESS table to in-frame rearrangements with V and J called. A share of clones is missing; checked studies link under half to unresolved V genes, and the rest is unexplained. V and J calls and clone size come straight from that table; D and trimming were deduced from the DNA. Present in this sample are some 25,000 clones, 80% to 85% of which were seen just once. About 15% of the sample is taken by the ten largest.

The record originates from a study of long-term antiretroviral therapy in people with HIV (dated by TCRdb to between 2021 and 2023). Describing the broader study: Collection of the earliest samples took place about a decade ahead of the 2015 WHO recommendation for immediate ART, at a time when ART was typically delayed until CD4 counts fell. No cross-contamination during QIAcube processing was seen in test extractions of a monoclonal T-cell line run alongside 25 to 35 polyclonal samples. From some 33 adults with confirmed HIV infection, the cohort provided over 150 cryopreserved PBMC samples, gathered serially across a mean of around six years (range 1-12). A retrospective serial study tested whether changes in peripheral blood TRB repertoire composition and diversity were associated with ART initiation and durable HIV suppression. Eleven of the 30 participants with HIV were female. Results the study describes overall, beyond this receptor: The samples span the years 2004 to 2017, and the ART regimens used may be less effective than current regimens. Inferences about post-ART repertoire changes were limited because no data were available on ART adherence, viral resistance or therapy changes. The repertoire was dominated across all time points by expanded TRB clones identified before ART initiation, although this dominance was seen to fluctuate and to decrease in many PLHIV after ART. Because pre-ART samples had limited cell numbers, unsorted PBMC were profiled rather than sorted CD4+ and CD8+ T cells. Starting ART was linked to a significant rise in TRB diversity, yet even with long-term ART the diversity remained significantly lower than in transplant donor controls. Owing to limited PBMC availability, only the TCR beta chain was sequenced, without alpha chain pairing. Compared with controls, HIV repertoires had narrower CDR3 length ranges, and the network structure pointed to an antigen-experienced repertoire that shifted only slightly toward naive after ART.

Inclusion was restricted to participants for whom at least one PBMC sample before ART initiation and at least two post-ART samples were available. Every participant with HIV received treatment in the United States of America. Cryopreserved samples of about 1-11 million PBMC were thawed and washed before DNA extraction. At the time of the earliest PBMC sample, participants with HIV were aged between roughly 20 and 55 years. Each participant contributed PBMC samples from 1-4 timepoints before ART initiation and 2-8 timepoints after ART initiation, with a median of 7 samples. For every participant, serial HIV viral load, CD4+ T-cell count, ART history and demographic data were obtained. Genomic DNA was extracted from unsorted PBMC with a Qiagen kit on a QIAcube, processed in batches of 12 samples. Trimming costs V 3 bases and J 3 bases, and their ends lie 12 bases apart. From its cysteine to its phenylalanine, the CDR3 spans 14 amino acids. Only the CDR3 region is kept as DNA, spanning 42 bases read in frame from base 1. CDR1 and CDR2 were assigned from the germline V gene as MDHEN and SYDVKM.

The chain is made from TRBV28 and TRBJ2-7, with TRBD1 as a weak D call on 5 bases. The sequencing used unsorted PBMCs, collected about 4.3 years after starting antiretroviral therapy. This clonotype was obtained from a man aged 25 to 45 with HIV. In nucleotides, the sequence is TGTGCCAGCAGTTTGACAGAGAAGAACTACGAGCAGTACTTC. Its translation is CASSLTEKNYEQYF. Extended through the reference TRBV28 and TRBJ2-7 proteins, this CDR3 yields the full variable domain: DVKVTQSSRYLVKRTGEKVFLECVQDMDHENMFWYRQDPGLGLRLIYFSYDVKMKEKGDIPEGYSVSREKKERFSLILESASTNQTSMYLCASSLTEKNYEQYFGPGTRLTVT.